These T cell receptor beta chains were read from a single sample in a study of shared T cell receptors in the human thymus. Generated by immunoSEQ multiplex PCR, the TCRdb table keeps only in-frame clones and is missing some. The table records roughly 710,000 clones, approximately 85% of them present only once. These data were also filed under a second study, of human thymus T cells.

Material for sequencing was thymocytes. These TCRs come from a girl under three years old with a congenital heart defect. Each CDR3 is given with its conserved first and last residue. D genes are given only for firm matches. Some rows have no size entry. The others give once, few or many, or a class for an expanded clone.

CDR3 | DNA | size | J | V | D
CALSGGGREANVLTF | TGTGCCCTCTCAGGGGGCGGAAGGGAAGCCAACGTCCTGACTTTC | . | TRBJ2-6 | TRBV10-3 | TRBD1
CASSPPVPQETQYF | TGCGCCAGCAGCCCCCCGGTGCCCCAAGAGACCCAGTACTTC | . | TRBJ2-5 | TRBV5-1 | .
CASSSPGTSGGSNEQFF | TGTGCCAGCAGCTCCCCTGGGACTAGCGGGGGCTCCAATGAGCAGTTCTTC | once | TRBJ2-1 | TRBV5-4 | TRBD2
CASSLVVRGGDNLFGNTIYF | TGTGCCAGCAGCTTAGTGGTCAGGGGAGGGGATAATCTTTTCGGAAACACCATATATTTT | . | TRBJ1-3 | TRBV7-4 | .
CASRKTGEHQPQHF | TGTGCCAGCAGAAAGACAGGGGAGCATCAGCCCCAGCATTTT | few | TRBJ1-5 | TRBV6-1 | TRBD1
CASSGEGADTGELFF | TGTGCCAGCAGTGGAGAGGGGGCGGACACCGGGGAGCTGTTTTTT | few | TRBJ2-2 | TRBV25-1 | TRBD1
CASSSPTGDEQFF | TGCGCCAGCAGCTCCCCCACGGGGGATGAGCAGTTCTTC | . | TRBJ2-1 | TRBV5-1 | .
CAIRTSGGANEQFF | TGTGCCATCCGGACTAGCGGGGGAGCAAATGAGCAGTTCTTC | . | TRBJ2-1 | TRBV10-3 | TRBD2
CASSVGGTAREAFF | TGTGCCAGCAGCGTCGGGGGAACCGCTAGGGAAGCTTTCTTT | . | TRBJ1-1 | TRBV5-6 | .
CASSWTGAASAELFF | TGTGCCAGCAGCTGGACAGGGGCGGCGTCTGCAGAACTGTTTTTT | . | TRBJ1-4 | TRBV11-1 | TRBD1
CASSPPTGSQETQYF | TGCGCCAGCAGCCCCCCGACAGGGAGTCAAGAGACCCAGTACTTC | . | TRBJ2-5 | TRBV4-1 | TRBD1
CASTPRPGQGYETQYF | TGTGCCAGTACCCCCCGCCCGGGACAGGGGTACGAGACCCAGTACTTC | . | TRBJ2-5 | TRBV19 | TRBD1
CASRESFDRGLGNQPQHF | TGTGCCAGCAGAGAGTCCTTTGACAGGGGGCTTGGCAATCAGCCCCAGCATTTT | . | TRBJ1-5 | TRBV2 | TRBD1
CASSGRETQYF | TGTGCCAGCAGTGGGAGAGAGACCCAGTACTTC | few | TRBJ2-5 | TRBV2 | .
CASKERTGPTASYEQYF | TGTGCCAGCAAGGAGAGGACAGGCCCAACGGCATCCTACGAGCAGTACTTC | . | TRBJ2-7 | TRBV27 | TRBD1